The 22 T cell receptor beta chains reported below all come from one sample, sequenced in a study of T cell clones after liver transplantation. Repertoires were generated with immunoSEQ multiplex PCR, while TCRdb's copy carries only in-frame clones and drops some. The sample holds roughly 20,000 clones, 88% seen once. Sample: CD8+ T cells from blood, taken before liver transplant. These receptors were obtained from a human donor who received a liver transplant.

This clone appeared a few times. The chain uses TRBV4-1 and TRBJ2-7; D call uncertain. Germline CDR1 is MGHRA and CDR2 is YSYEKL. The V end was cut by 4 bases, the J end by 1 base, with 8 bases between. The CDR3 covers 13 residues. The CDR3 DNA sequence: TGCGCCAGCAGCCCACAGCGTTCCTACGAGCAGTACTTC. Translated: CASSPQRSYEQYF.

The V call is TRBV15, the J call TRBJ2-7, with unresolved D. Germline loops: CDR1 LNHNV, CDR2 YYDKDF (reference sequence). Trimming left V 3 bases short and J 6 bases short, with 18 bases between. This CDR3 is built from 15 residues. CDR3 in DNA: TGTGCCACCAGCAGTGCGCCCATGGTAGGTCCCGAGCAGTACTTC. Translating gives CATSSAPMVGPEQYF.

This sequence joins TRBV4-3 and TRBJ2-7; maybe TRBD1 (6 bases). Between the trimmed V and J ends, which lost 0 bases and 0 bases, there was a span of 12 bases. This CDR3 is built from 16 residues. Germline CDR1 reads LGHNA; CDR2 reads YSLEER. The CDR3 DNA reads as TGCGCCAGCAGCCAAGATTGGGGCAGGGGCTCCTACGAGCAGTACTTC. Protein sequence: CASSQDWGRGSYEQYF.

The chain recombines TRBV4-3 with TRBJ2-7, with D uncertain. V gave up 0 bases and J gave up 0 bases, with 3 bases separating them. Germline V lookup: CDR1 LGHNA, CDR2 YSLEER. The CDR3 consists of 13 residues. The CDR3 nucleotides are TGCGCCAGCAGCCAAGATGGCTCCTACGAGCAGTACTTC. This gives the protein CASSQDGSYEQYF.

The J gene is TRBJ2-1, the V gene TRBV19; TRBD2 aligns across 8 bases. The CDR3 contains 16 residues. J lost 5 bases, V lost 7 bases, and 13 bases had no gene match. Germline V gene sequence: CDR1 LNHDA, CDR2 SQIVND (reference sequence). CDR3 sequence (DNA): TGTGCCAGTACTTATTCCGCGGGAGGATGGAACAATGAGCAGTTCTTC. This encodes CASTYSAGGWNNEQFF.

The chain is built from TRBV27 and TRBJ1-1, with D hard to call. This CDR3 spans 14 amino acids. Looked up from germline, CDR1 is MNHEY and CDR2 is SMNVEV (reference sequence). Trimming left V 2 bases short and J 4 bases short, with 11 bases between. DNA of the CDR3: TGTGCCAGCAGTTTAGTCCCGGCGCTCACTGAAGCTTTCTTT. It specifies CASSLVPALTEAFF.

The CDR3 DNA reads TGTGCCAGCAGTGAAGGTGGGGGGCTAGCGGAAAGGAGCTCCTACAATGAGCAGTTCTTC. Translation: CASSEGGGLAERSSYNEQFF. This chain uses TRBV2 with TRBJ2-1; TRBD2 is a possible D gene (7 bases). V was shortened by 1 base and J by 0 bases, with 22 bases between the two germline ends. The length of the CDR3 is 20 residues. Looked up from germline, CDR1 is SNHLY and CDR2 is FYNNEI.

The rearrangement links TRBV7-8 to TRBJ2-1; 9 nucleotides match TRBD1. V lost 6 bases to trimming and J lost 2 bases; unmatched junction nucleotides: 5. The V gene's germline CDR1 is SGHVS and CDR2 FQNEAQ. CDR3 length equals 15 residues. For the CDR3, the DNA is TGTGCCAGCAGTTCCGGGACAGGGCCCTACAATGAGCAGTTCTTC. Amino acids: CASSSGTGPYNEQFF.

The V gene is TRBV29-1, the J gene TRBJ1-1, with D tentatively TRBD1 (6 bases). There are 14 residues in the CDR3. Between the trimmed V and J ends, which lost 4 bases and 0 bases, there was a span of 12 bases. Germline V CDR1 and CDR2: SQVTM, ANQGSEA. CDR3 sequence reads: CSVVPGQMNTEAFF. The CDR3 DNA reads as TGCAGCGTTGTTCCGGGACAAATGAACACTGAAGCTTTCTTT.

CDR3 sequence: CASSPTSPRQGAHEQYF. CDR3 coding DNA: TGTGCCAGCAGTCCAACCTCTCCGAGACAGGGGGCCCACGAGCAGTACTTC. The chain links TRBV2 to TRBJ2-7; 10 bases match TRBD1. This CDR3 has 17 residues. Trimming took 5 bases from V and 5 from J; bases not matched to a gene: 15. The germline V gene encodes CDR1 SNHLY and CDR2 FYNNEI.

This clone is a singleton in its sample. The gene calls are TRBV30 and TRBJ2-5; TRBD2 aligns across 11 bases. V shed 2 bases, J shed 3 bases, and the junction held 5 bases outside the gene matches. This CDR3 contains 15 residues. Germline V gene sequence: CDR1 GTSNPN, CDR2 SVGIG (reference sequence). The CDR3 loop is CAWSSGTSGKETQYF. As DNA, the CDR3 is TGTGCCTGGAGTTCCGGGACTAGCGGTAAAGAGACCCAGTACTTC. The entire variable domain, with the rest obtained from reference TRBV30 and TRBJ2-5, is as follows: SQTIHQWPATLVQPVGSPLSLECTVEGTSNPNLYWYRQAAGRGLQLLFYSVGIGQISSEVPQNLSASRPQDRQFILSSKKLLLSDSGFYLCAWSSGTSGKETQYFGPGTRLLVL.

The J gene is TRBJ1-2, the V gene TRBV13; D gene ambiguous. This CDR3 contains 14 residues. Trimming stripped 4 bases from V and 4 bases from J, with 13 bases between. The germline gives CDR1 PRHDT, CDR2 FYEKMQ (reference sequence). The CDR3 here is CASSSPLFSYGYTF. In nucleotides, the CDR3 is TGTGCCAGCAGCTCCCCCTTGTTTAGCTATGGCTACACCTTC.

This chain connects TRBV4-2 to TRBJ2-1; D not certain. Germline V lookup: CDR1 LGHNA, CDR2 YNFKEQ. V was pared by 0 bases and J by 0 bases, with 6 bases between. The CDR3 is 15 residues long. In nucleotides, the CDR3 is TGTGCCAGCAGCCAAGAGCATAGCTCCTACAATGAGCAGTTCTTC. As protein: CASSQEHSSYNEQFF.

This chain's CDR3 is CASSPPRGGNTGELFF. CDR3 DNA sequence: TGCGCCAGCAGCCCCCCCCGGGGGGGGAACACCGGGGAGCTGTTTTTT. This chain connects TRBV4-1 to TRBJ2-2, with TRBD2 matching over 8 bases. In germline, CDR1 is MGHRA, CDR2 YSYEKL. The CDR3 sequence is 16 residues long. Unmatched junction bases numbered 5, after V lost 4 bases and J lost 1 base.

The chain is built from TRBV27 and TRBJ2-1, with TRBD2 as a possible D gene (5 bases). The germline CDR1 and CDR2 sequences are MNHEY and SMNVEV (reference sequence). This CDR3 has 14 residues. The V gene lost 8 bases and the J gene lost 5 bases, with 16 bases spanning the gap. The CDR3 loop is CASESRGADNEQFF. The CDR3 DNA reads as TGTGCCAGCGAATCTCGGGGAGCGGACAATGAGCAGTTCTTC.

The genes are TRBV28 and TRBJ1-3, with D perhaps TRBD1 (5 bases). The CDR3 is 14 residues long. Germline V gene data show CDR1 as MDHEN and CDR2 as SYDVKM. Between the trimmed V and J ends, which lost 3 bases and 5 bases, there was a span of 11 bases. CDR3 region: CASSFRGGRNTIYF. In DNA form, the CDR3 reads TGTGCCAGCAGTTTTAGGGGAGGAAGAAACACCATATATTTT.

J is TRBJ2-2 and V is TRBV19; 13 bases agree with TRBD2. The CDR3 sequence is 17 residues long. Germline lookup yields CDR1 LNHDA and CDR2 SQIVND (reference sequence). After removal of 7 bases from V and 3 bases from J, the junction contained 8 bases not matched to a gene. The CDR3 DNA is TGTGCCAGTACCGGGGGACTAGCGGGATACCACACCGGGGAGCTGTTTTTT. Its protein is CASTGGLAGYHTGELFF. The entire variable domain, with the rest obtained from reference TRBV19 and TRBJ2-2, is as follows: DGGITQSPKYLFRKEGQNVTLSCEQNLNHDAMYWYRQDPGQGLRLIYYSQIVNDFQKGDIAEGYSVSREKKESFPLTVTSAQKNPTAFYLCASTGGLAGYHTGELFFGEGSRLTVL.

This rearrangement joins TRBV28 to TRBJ1-5; D not resolved. This CDR3 region has 14 residues. Germline V lookup: CDR1 MDHEN, CDR2 SYDVKM. V was pared by 5 bases and J by 8 bases, with 16 bases between. The CDR3 reads CASSKTILRKPQHF. CDR3 bases: TGTGCCAGCAGTAAAACAATCTTAAGGAAGCCCCAGCATTTT.

The chain recombines TRBV28 with TRBJ2-2, with 8 bases fitting TRBD1. J gave up 1 base and V 2 bases, and 9 bases lay outside the gene matches. This CDR3 is built from 18 residues. CDR1 is MDHEN, CDR2 SYDVKM, per germline. As DNA, the CDR3 is TGTGCCAGCAGTTTAGATCGAGGACAGGGAATGAACACCGGGGAGCTGTTTTTT. Translation gives CASSLDRGQGMNTGELFF.

The chain couples TRBV15 to TRBJ1-4; the match to TRBD1 covers 12 bases. Per germline, CDR1 LNHNV and CDR2 YYDKDF (reference sequence). This CDR3 is 18 amino acids long. With 8 bases clipped from V and 3 bases from J, the junction kept 13 bases outside the gene matches. CDR3 in DNA: TGTGCCACCGGCACCGGGACAGGGGGCGTAATGCCTAATGAAAAACTGTTTTTT. Translated, it gives CATGTGTGGVMPNEKLFF.

The chain employs TRBV7-6 and TRBJ2-1, with 11 bases aligning to TRBD1. Germline assignment: CDR1 SGHVS and CDR2 FNYEAQ. With V trimmed by 5 bases and J by 0 bases, 9 bases remained unmatched. This CDR3 comprises 18 residues. CDR3 residues: CASSPRGTGGSSYNEQFF. The CDR3 DNA reads as TGTGCCAGCAGCCCGAGAGGGACAGGGGGAAGCTCCTACAATGAGCAGTTCTTC.

V is TRBV14 and J is TRBJ2-1; D assignment may be TRBD1 or TRBD2 (5 bases each). There are 16 residues in the CDR3. The V end was cut by 5 bases, the J end by 4 bases, with 18 bases between. Germline loops: CDR1 SGHDN, CDR2 FVKESK. CDR3 nucleotides: TGTGCCAGCAGCGACAACCGGGACGGCAAATACAATGAGCAGTTCTTC. Translated, it gives CASSDNRDGKYNEQFF.